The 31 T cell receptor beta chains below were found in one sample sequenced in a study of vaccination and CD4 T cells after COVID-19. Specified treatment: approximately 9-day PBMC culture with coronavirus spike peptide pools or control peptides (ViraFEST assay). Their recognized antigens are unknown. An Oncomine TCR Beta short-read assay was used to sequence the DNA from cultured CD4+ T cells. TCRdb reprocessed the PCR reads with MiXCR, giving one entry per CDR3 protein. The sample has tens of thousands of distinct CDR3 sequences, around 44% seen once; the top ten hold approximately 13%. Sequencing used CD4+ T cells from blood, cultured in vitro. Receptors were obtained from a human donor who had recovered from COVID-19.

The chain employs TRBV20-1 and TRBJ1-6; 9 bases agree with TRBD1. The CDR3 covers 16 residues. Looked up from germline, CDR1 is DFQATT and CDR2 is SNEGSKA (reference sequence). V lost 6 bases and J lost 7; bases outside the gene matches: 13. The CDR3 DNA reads TGCAGTGCCGGGACAGGGCTTCACGTGGAGAATTCACCCCTCCACTTT. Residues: CSAGTGLHVENSPLHF.

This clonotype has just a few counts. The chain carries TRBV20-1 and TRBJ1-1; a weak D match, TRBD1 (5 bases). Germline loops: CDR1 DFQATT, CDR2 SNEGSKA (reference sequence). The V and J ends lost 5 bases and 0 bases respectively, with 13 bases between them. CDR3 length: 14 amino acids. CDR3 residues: CSAPSGRMNTEAFF. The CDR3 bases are TGCAGTGCTCCGTCAGGGCGGATGAACACTGAAGCTTTCTTT.

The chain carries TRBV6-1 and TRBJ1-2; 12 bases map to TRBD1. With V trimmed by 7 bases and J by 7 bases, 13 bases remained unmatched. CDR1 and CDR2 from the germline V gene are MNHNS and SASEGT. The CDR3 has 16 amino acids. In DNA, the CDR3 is TGTGCCAGCACCCAAGGGCATGGGACAGGGGGCCTTGGCTACACCTTC. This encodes CASTQGHGTGGLGYTF.

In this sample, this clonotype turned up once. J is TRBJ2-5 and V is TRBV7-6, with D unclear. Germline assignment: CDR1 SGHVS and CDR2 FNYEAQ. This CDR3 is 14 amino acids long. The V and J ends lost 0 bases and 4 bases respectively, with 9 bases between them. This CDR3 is CASSLAPTPETQYF. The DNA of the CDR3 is TGTGCCAGCAGCTTAGCCCCGACTCCAGAGACCCAGTACTTC.

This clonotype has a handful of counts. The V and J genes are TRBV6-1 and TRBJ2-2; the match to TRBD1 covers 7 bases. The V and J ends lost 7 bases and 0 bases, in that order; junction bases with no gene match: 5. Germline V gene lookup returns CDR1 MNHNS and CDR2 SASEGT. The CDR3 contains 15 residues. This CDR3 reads CASKGTATNTGELFF. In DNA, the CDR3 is TGTGCCAGCAAGGGGACAGCGACGAACACCGGGGAGCTGTTTTTT.

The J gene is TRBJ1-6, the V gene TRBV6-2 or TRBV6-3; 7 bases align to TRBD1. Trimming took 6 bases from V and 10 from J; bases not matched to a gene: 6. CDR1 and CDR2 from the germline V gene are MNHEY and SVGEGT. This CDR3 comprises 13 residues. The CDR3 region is CASRDRLGSPLHF. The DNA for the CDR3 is TGTGCCAGCAGGGACAGGCTAGGATCACCCCTCCACTTT.

Here the CDR3 reads CASSAGQGRSNSNQPQHF. In nucleotides, the CDR3 is TGTGCCAGCAGTGCGGGACAGGGGCGATCTAATAGCAATCAGCCCCAGCATTTT. The V call is TRBV2, the J call TRBJ1-5; 10 positions match TRBD1. The V gene's germline CDR1 is SNHLY and CDR2 FYNNEI. Trimming removed 4 bases from V and 0 bases from J; junction bases left unmatched: 9. The CDR3 runs 18 residues.

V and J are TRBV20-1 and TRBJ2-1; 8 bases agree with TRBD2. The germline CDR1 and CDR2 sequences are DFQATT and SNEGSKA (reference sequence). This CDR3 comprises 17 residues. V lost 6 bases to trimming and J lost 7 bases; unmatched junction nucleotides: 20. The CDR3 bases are TGCAGTGCATCGCGTAGCGGGACCTCCTTAAGAAGGAATGAGCAGTTCTTC. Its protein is CSASRSGTSLRRNEQFF.

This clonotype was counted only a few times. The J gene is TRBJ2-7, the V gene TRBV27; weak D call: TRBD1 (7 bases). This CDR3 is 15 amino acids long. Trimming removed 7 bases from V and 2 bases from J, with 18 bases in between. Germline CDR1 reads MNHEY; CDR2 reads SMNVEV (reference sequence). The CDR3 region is CASTRGDSSTYEQYF. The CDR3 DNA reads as TGTGCCAGCACCCGCGGGGACAGTTCAACCTACGAGCAGTACTTC.

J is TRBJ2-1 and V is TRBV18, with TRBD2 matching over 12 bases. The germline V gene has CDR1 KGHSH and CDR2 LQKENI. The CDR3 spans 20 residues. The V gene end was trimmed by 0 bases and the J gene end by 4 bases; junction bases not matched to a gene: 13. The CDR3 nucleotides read TGTGCCAGCTCACCACCCTCGGGGCTAGCGGGAGGGCCCCTTTACAATGAGCAGTTCTTC. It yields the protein CASSPPSGLAGGPLYNEQFF.

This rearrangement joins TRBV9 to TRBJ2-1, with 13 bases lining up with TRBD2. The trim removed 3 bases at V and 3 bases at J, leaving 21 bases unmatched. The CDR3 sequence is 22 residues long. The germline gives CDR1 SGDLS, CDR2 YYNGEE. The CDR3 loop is CASSAHQNRGGLAGRSYNEQFF. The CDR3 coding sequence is TGTGCCAGCAGCGCCCACCAAAACAGGGGGGGACTAGCGGGACGAAGCTACAATGAGCAGTTCTTC.

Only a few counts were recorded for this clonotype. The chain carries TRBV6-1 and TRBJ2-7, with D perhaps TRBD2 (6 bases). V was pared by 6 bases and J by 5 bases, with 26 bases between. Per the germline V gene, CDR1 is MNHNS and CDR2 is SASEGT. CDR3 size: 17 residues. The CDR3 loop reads CASSNLRGAGLINEQYF. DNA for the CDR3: TGTGCCAGCAGCAACCTGAGAGGGGCGGGGCTGATTAACGAGCAGTACTTC.

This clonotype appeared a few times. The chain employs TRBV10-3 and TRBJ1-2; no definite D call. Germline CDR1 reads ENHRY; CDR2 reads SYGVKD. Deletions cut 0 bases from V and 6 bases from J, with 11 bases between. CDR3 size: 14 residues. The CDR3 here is CAISESSGSDGYTF. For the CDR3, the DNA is TGTGCCATCAGTGAGTCTTCTGGGTCGGATGGCTACACCTTC.

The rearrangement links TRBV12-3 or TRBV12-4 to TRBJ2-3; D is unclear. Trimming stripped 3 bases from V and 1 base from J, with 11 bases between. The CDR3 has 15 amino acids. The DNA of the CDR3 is TGTGCCAGCAGTTTGGTAGGGTTGGGCACAGATACGCAGTATTTT. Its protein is CASSLVGLGTDTQYF.

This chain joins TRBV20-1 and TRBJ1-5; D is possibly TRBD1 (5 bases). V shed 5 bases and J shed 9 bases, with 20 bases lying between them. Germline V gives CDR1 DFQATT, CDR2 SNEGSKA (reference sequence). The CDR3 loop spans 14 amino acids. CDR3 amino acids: CSARGGSEEGPQHF. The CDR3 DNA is TGCAGTGCTCGTGGGGGGTCGGAAGAGGGGCCCCAGCATTTT.

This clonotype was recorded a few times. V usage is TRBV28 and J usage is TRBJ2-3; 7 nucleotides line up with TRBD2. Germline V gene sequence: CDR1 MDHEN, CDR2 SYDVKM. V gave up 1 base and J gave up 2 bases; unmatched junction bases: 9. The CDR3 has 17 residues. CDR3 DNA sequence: TGTGCCAGCAGTTTATTTCAAGCGGGGATAAACACAGATACGCAGTATTTT. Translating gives CASSLFQAGINTDTQYF.

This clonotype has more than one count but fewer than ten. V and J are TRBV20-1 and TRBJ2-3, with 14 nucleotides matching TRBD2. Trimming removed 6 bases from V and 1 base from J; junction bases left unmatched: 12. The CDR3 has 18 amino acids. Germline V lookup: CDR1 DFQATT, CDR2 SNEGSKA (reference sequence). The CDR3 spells CSATTSGRAPGGTDTQYF. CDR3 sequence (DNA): TGCAGTGCCACGACTAGCGGGAGGGCTCCGGGCGGCACAGATACGCAGTATTTT.

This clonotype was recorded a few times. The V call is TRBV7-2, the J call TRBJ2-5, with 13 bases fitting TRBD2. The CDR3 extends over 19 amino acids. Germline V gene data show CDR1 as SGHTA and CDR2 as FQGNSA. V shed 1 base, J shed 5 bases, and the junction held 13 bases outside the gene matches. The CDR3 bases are TGTGCCAGCAGCTTAGTAGGACTAGCGGGAGCCCGCAAACGGGAGACCCAGTACTTC. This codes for CASSLVGLAGARKRETQYF.

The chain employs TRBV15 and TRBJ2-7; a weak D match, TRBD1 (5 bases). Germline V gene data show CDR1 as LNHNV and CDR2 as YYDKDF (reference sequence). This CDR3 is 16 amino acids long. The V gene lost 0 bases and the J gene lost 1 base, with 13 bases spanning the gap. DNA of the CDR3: TGTGCCACCAGCAGAGATGGGGCTAGGGTGTCCTACGAGCAGTACTTC. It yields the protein CATSRDGARVSYEQYF. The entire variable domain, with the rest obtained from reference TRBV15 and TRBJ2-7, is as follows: DAMVIQNPRYQVTQFGKPVTLSCSQTLNHNVMYWYQQKSSQAPKLLFHYYDKDFNNEADTPDNFQSRRPNTSFCFLDIRSPGLGDTAMYLCATSRDGARVSYEQYFGPGTRLTVT.

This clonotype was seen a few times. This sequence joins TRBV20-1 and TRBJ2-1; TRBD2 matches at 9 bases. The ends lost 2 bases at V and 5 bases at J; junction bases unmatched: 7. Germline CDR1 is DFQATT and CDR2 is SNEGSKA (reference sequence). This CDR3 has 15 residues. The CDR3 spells CSARPGTSPNNEQFF. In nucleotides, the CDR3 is TGCAGTGCTAGACCCGGGACTAGCCCTAACAATGAGCAGTTCTTC.

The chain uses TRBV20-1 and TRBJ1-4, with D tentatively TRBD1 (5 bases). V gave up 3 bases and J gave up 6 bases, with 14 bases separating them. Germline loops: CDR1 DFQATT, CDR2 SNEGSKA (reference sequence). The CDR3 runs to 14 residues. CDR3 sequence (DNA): TGCAGTGCTAGTAGAAGGGAAGGGGATGAAAAACTGTTTTTT. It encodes CSASRREGDEKLFF.

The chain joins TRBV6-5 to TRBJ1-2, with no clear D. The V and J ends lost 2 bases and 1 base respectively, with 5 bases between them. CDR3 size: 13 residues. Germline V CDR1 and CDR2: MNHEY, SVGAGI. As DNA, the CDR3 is TGTGCCAGCAGTTACGCGTTTAACTATGGCTACACCTTC. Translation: CASSYAFNYGYTF.

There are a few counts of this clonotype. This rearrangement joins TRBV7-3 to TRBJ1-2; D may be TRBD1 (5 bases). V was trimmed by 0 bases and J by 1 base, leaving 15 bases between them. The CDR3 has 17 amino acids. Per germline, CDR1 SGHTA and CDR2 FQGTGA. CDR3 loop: CASSLTGSGDYNYGYTF. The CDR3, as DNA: TGTGCCAGCAGCTTAACAGGCTCGGGGGATTATAACTATGGCTACACCTTC.

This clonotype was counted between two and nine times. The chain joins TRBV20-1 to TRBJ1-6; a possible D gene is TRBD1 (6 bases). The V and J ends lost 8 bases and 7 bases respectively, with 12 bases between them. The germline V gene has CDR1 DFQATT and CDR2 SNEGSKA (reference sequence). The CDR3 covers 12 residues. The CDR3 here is CSPGQTNSPLHF. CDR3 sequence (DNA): TGCAGTCCCGGACAGACGAATTCACCCCTCCACTTT.

The CDR3, as DNA: TGTGCCAGTAGTATAGCCCGGGCCTACGAGCAGTACTTC. Its protein is CASSIARAYEQYF. V gene TRBV19 combines with J gene TRBJ2-7; D unclear. CDR3 size: 13 residues. Per the germline V gene, CDR1 is LNHDA and CDR2 is SQIVND (reference sequence). Trimming shortened V by 1 base and J by 2 bases, and 6 bases separated the two germline ends. Full variable domain (remainder filled in from reference TRBV19 and TRBJ2-7): DGGITQSPKYLFRKEGQNVTLSCEQNLNHDAMYWYRQDPGQGLRLIYYSQIVNDFQKGDIAEGYSVSREKKESFPLTVTSAQKNPTAFYLCASSIARAYEQYFGPGTRLTVT.

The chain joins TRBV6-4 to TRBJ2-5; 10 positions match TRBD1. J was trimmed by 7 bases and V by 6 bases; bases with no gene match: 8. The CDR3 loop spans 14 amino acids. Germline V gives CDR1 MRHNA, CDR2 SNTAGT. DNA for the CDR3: TGTGCCAGCAGCGCGGGACAGGGGAAGGGGACCCAGTACTTC. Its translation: CASSAGQGKGTQYF.

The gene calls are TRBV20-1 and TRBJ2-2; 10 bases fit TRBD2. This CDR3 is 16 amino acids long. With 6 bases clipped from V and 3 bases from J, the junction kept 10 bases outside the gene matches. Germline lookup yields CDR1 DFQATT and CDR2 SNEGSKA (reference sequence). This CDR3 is CSARAILAGDTGELFF. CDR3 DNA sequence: TGCAGTGCACGCGCAATTCTAGCGGGGGACACCGGGGAGCTGTTTTTT.

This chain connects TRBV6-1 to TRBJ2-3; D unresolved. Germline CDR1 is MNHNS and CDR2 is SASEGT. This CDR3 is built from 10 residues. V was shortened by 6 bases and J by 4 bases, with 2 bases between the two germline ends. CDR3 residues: CASRADTQYF. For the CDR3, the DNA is TGTGCCAGCAGGGCAGATACGCAGTATTTT.

In DNA, the CDR3 is TGTGCCAGCAGCTTACTGACAGGGGGTAGGGGTTCACCCCTCCACTTT. Its protein is CASSLLTGGRGSPLHF. This chain connects TRBV7-9 to TRBJ1-6; 9 nucleotides match TRBD1. CDR3 length: 16 residues. Germline values: CDR1 SEHNR, CDR2 FQNEAQ (reference sequence). Germline trimming cut 2 bases from V and 9 bases from J; bases unmatched to any gene: 8.

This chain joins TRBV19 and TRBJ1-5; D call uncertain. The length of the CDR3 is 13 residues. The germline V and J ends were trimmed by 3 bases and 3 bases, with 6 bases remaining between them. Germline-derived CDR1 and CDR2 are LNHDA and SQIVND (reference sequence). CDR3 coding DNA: TGTGCCAGTAGTATCGGGAACAATCAGCCCCAGCATTTT. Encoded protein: CASSIGNNQPQHF.

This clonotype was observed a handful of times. In nucleotides, the CDR3 is TGTGCCAGCAGTTCAGGGTGGGGCTCCTATAATTCACCCCTCCACTTT. It specifies CASSSGWGSYNSPLHF. J is TRBJ1-6 and V is TRBV27; TRBD1 might be the D (5 bases). Deletions cut 4 bases from V and 0 bases from J, with 10 bases between. Germline V gives CDR1 MNHEY, CDR2 SMNVEV (reference sequence). The CDR3 runs to 16 residues.